This T cell receptor (beta chain) comes out of a study of Graves' ophthalmopathy and Graves' hyperthyroidism. The CDR3 is 16 amino acids. Trimming took 4 bases from V and 0 from J; bases not matched to a gene: 2. CDR1 is SGHDN and CDR2 is FVKESK in the germline V gene. For repertoire sequencing, the TCR beta CDR3 regions were amplified from RNA transcripts. RT-PCR was first run with HTBI primers, then multiplex PCR in a second round. TCRdb itself ran the multiplex PCR reads through MiXCR, one entry per CDR3 protein. Found here are about 740,000 distinct CDR3 sequences, 35% to 50% of them singletons; the top ten hold 44%.

The genes are TRBV14 and TRBJ2-7; 14 bases are shared with TRBD2. Sequencing was carried out using peripheral blood. This sequence was found in an adult man with Graves' ophthalmopathy. The CDR3 DNA sequence: TGTGCCAGCAGCCGCGGACTAGCGGGAGGCTCCTACGAGCAGTACTTC. Translating gives CASSRGLAGGSYEQYF.